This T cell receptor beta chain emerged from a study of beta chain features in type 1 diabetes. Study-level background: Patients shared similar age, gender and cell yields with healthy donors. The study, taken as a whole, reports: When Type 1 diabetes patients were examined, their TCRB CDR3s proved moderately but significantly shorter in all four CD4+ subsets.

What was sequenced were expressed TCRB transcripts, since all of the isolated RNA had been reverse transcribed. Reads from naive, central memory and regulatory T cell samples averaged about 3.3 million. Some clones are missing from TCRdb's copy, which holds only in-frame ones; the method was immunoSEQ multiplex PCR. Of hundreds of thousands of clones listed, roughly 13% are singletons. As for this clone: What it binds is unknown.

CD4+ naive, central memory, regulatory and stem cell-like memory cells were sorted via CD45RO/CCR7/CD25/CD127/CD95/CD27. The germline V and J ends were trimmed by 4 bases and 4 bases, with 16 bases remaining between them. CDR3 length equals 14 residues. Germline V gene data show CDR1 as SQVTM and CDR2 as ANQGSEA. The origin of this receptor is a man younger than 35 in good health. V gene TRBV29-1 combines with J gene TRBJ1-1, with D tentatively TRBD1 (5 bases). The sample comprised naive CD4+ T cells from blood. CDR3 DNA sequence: TGCAGCGTTGGGGGGATGGGGGGGGGCACTGAAGCTTTCTTT. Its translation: CSVGGMGGGTEAFF.